Below, 3 T cell receptor beta chains from the same sample are listed, as sequenced in a study of cytomegalovirus exposure and HLA in healthy donors (dated by TCRdb to about 2017). Library prep was done by the immunoSEQ multiplex PCR assay. A mixture of 60 forward primers for TCR Vbeta segments and 13 reverse primers for TCR Jbeta segments was used in the multiplex PCR. TCRdb holds this immuneACCESS table with in-frame rearrangements only. Some clones are missing; in checked studies, unresolved V genes explain under half, and the rest has no known cause. This sample has more than 110,000 clones in its table, and 75% to 85% of those were observed once. The leading ten clones occupy less than 3% of the sample. The specimen sequenced was PBMCs. The source of these receptors is a man aged 45-65 years in good health and CMV-seronegative.

This clone was seen just once. In DNA, the CDR3 is TGTGCCAGCAGTGAAGCGCGTCTAGCCCCAGATACGCAGTATTTT. The encoded protein is CASSEARLAPDTQYF. This sequence joins TRBV6-1 and TRBJ2-3; D might be TRBD2 (5 bases). Germline assignment: CDR1 MNHNS and CDR2 SASEGT. Trimming stripped 0 bases from V and 4 bases from J, with 11 bases between. This CDR3 spans 15 amino acids.

The gene calls are TRBV29-1 and TRBJ2-3; D gene unclear. Trimming pared 2 bases from V and 0 bases from J, leaving 6 bases between. The CDR3 is made up of 13 amino acids. In germline, CDR1 is SQVTM, CDR2 ANQGSEA. The CDR3 loop reads CSVEILSTDTQYF. CDR3 bases: TGCAGCGTTGAAATCCTTAGCACAGATACGCAGTATTTT.

This chain joins TRBV14 and TRBJ2-3; D remains ambiguous. CDR1 and CDR2 (germline): SGHDN, FVKESK. V was clipped by 1 base and J by 0 bases, with 8 bases between them. The CDR3 runs to 15 residues. The CDR3 nucleotides read TGTGCCAGCAGCCAAGGCGGATTGAGCACAGATACGCAGTATTTT. Its translation is CASSQGGLSTDTQYF.